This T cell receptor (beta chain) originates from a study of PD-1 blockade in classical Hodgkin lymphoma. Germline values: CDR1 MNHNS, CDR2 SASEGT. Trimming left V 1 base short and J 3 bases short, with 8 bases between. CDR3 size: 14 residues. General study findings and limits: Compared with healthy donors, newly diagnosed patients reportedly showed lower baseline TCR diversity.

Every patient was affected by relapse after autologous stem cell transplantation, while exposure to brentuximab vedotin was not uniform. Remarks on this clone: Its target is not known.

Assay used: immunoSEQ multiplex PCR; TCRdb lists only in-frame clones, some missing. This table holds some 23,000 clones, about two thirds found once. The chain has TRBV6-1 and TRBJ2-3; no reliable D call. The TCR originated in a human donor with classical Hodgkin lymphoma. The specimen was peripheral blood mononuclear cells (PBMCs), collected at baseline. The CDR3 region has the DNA TGTGCCAGCAGTGAAGTGTCCGGGACAGATACGCAGTATTTT. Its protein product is CASSEVSGTDTQYF.